This T cell receptor (beta chain) was observed in a study of T cell clones after liver transplantation. Overall study: Three of eight recipients were HCV-positive; others had non-autoimmune, non-viral indications.

Sequencing was performed with immunoSEQ multiplex PCR; in TCRdb, only in-frame clones are kept and a portion is missing. The sample shows under 90,000 clones, 80% of them seen only once. This clone appeared a single time. The target antigen is unknown. Looked up from germline, CDR1 is SGHRS and CDR2 is YFSETQ. The V segment lost 1 base and the J segment 1 base; nucleotides outside the gene matches: 12. The CDR3 spans 18 residues. Study-wide points: Post-transplant, graft-donor-reactive CD4 TCRbeta sequences in blood dropped significantly in most of the 8 subjects.

The sequence came from a human donor who received a liver transplant. The chain recombines TRBV5-1 with TRBJ2-5, with 8 bases matching TRBD2. The input for sequencing was CD4+ T cells from blood, taken before liver transplant. CDR3 in amino acids: CASSLMREASLFQETQYF. CDR3 bases: TGCGCCAGCAGCTTGATGCGGGAGGCCTCTTTGTTCCAAGAGACCCAGTACTTC.